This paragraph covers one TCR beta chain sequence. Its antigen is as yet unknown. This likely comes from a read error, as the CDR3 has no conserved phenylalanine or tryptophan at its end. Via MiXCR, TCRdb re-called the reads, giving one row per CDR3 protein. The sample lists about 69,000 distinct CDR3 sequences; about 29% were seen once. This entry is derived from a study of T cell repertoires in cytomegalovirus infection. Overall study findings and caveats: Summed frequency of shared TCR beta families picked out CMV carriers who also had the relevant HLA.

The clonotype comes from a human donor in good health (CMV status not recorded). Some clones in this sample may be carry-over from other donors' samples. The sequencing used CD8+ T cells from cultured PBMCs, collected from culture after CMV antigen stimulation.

In DNA, the CDR3 is TGTGCCAGCAGCGTAGGTGTCAGCAACACTGAAGCTTTCTCT. It specifies CASSVGVSNTEAFS. This chain joins TRBV9 and TRBJ1-1; D is unresolved. CDR1 is SGDLS, CDR2 YYNGEE, per germline. The CDR3 is 14 amino acids. V lost 0 bases, J lost 2 bases, and 8 bases lay in between.